Below, 31 T cell receptor beta chains from the same sample are listed, as sequenced in a study of brain T cells in children with intractable seizures. Only in-frame clones appear in the TCRdb table, and some are missing; sequencing was by immunoSEQ multiplex PCR. The sample holds around 100,000 clones, around 94% seen once. This specimen was peripheral blood, taken at surgery. The source of these receptors is a boy under two years old with hemimegalencephaly and intractable seizures.

The gene calls are TRBV19 and TRBJ1-5, with TRBD1 as a possible D gene (5 bases). This CDR3 has 16 residues. Germline lookup yields CDR1 LNHDA and CDR2 SQIVND (reference sequence). V shed 4 bases and J shed 7 bases, with 20 bases lying between them. CDR3 sequence: CASSTLLEGNTQPQHF. CDR3 in DNA: TGTGCCAGTAGTACCTTACTGGAGGGGAACACACAGCCCCAGCATTTT.

V usage is TRBV19 and J usage is TRBJ1-1; D possibly corresponds to TRBD1 (5 bases). Trimming cost V 6 bases and J 7 bases, with 15 bases left between them. Germline assignment: CDR1 LNHDA and CDR2 SQIVND (reference sequence). This CDR3 has 13 amino acids. CDR3 sequence (DNA): TGTGCCAGTAGCCAACCCCTGGGGGTTGAAGCTTTCTTT. This sequence encodes CASSQPLGVEAFF.

This chain joins TRBV1 and TRBJ1-1; the table's D call, TRBD1, has no DNA check behind it. TRBV1 is recorded as a pseudogene. The CDR3 is 13 amino acids. CDR3 amino acids: CTSSQDDRGEAFF. CDR3 bases: TGCACCAGCAGCCAGGACGACAGGGGTGAAGCTTTCTTT.

The chain recombines TRBV15 with TRBJ1-5; perhaps TRBD1 as D (6 bases). The germline gives CDR1 LNHNV, CDR2 YYDKDF (reference sequence). The CDR3 extends over 18 amino acids. The V end lost 2 bases, the J end lost 2 bases, and 19 bases lay between the germline ends. CDR3 nucleotides: TGTGCCACCAGCAGACTCCTCGGTGTGGGGGCCGGCAATCAGCCCCAGCATTTT. This translates into CATSRLLGVGAGNQPQHF.

The chain combines TRBV9 with TRBJ2-1; D is undetermined. Germline V gene lookup returns CDR1 SGDLS and CDR2 YYNGEE. This CDR3 spans 14 amino acids. V dropped 4 bases and J dropped 8 bases, with 16 bases sitting between them. In DNA form, the CDR3 reads TGTGCCAGCAGCATTGGGGTCCCCCCACATGAGCAGTTCTTC. This codes for CASSIGVPPHEQFF.

V is TRBV15 and J is TRBJ2-1, with TRBD2 identical over 7 bases. The J segment lost 7 bases and the V segment lost 1 base, leaving 16 bases of the junction unmatched. This CDR3 contains 18 residues. CDR1 is LNHNV and CDR2 is YYDKDF in the germline V gene (reference sequence). The CDR3 spells CATSRGLAHLASRNEQFF. DNA for the CDR3: TGTGCCACCAGCAGAGGACTAGCCCACCTAGCTTCTAGGAATGAGCAGTTCTTC.

The chain combines TRBV6-2 or TRBV6-3 with TRBJ2-7; the D gene could be TRBD1 or TRBD2 (6 bases each). The V end lost 0 bases, the J end lost 7 bases, and 22 bases lay between the germline ends. The CDR3 loop spans 17 amino acids. The germline V gene has CDR1 MNHEY and CDR2 SVGEGT. This CDR3 is CASSYSRQGGRSREQYF. The DNA of the CDR3 is TGTGCCAGCAGTTACTCCAGACAAGGGGGGCGGTCTCGGGAGCAGTACTTC.

This chain joins TRBV12-3 or TRBV12-4 and TRBJ2-5; tentatively, D is TRBD1 or TRBD2 (6 bases each). V lost 6 bases and J 7 bases, leaving 15 bases between the germline ends. The CDR3 has 13 amino acids. CDR3: CASRAEQGGTQYF. DNA for the CDR3: TGTGCCAGCAGGGCAGAACAGGGAGGGACCCAGTACTTC.

The chain carries TRBV28 and TRBJ1-5; TRBD1 might be the D (6 bases). Germline V gene sequence: CDR1 MDHEN, CDR2 SYDVKM. The CDR3 covers 14 residues. V lost 10 bases and J 7 bases, leaving 20 bases between the germline ends. CDR3 DNA sequence: TGTGCCACCCTGACAGGTGGCTTTGGGCAGCCCCAGCATTTT. Protein: CATLTGGFGQPQHF.

V is TRBV28 and J is TRBJ2-7; the D gene is possibly TRBD1 (5 bases). Germline lookup yields CDR1 MDHEN and CDR2 SYDVKM. The CDR3 runs 14 residues. Trimming took off 2 bases at V and 6 bases at J, with 14 bases between the two ends. CDR3 sequence: CASSLTGGSGEQYF. Here the CDR3 DNA reads TGTGCCAGCAGTTTAACAGGTGGATCTGGCGAGCAGTACTTC. Complete variable domain (other parts from reference TRBV28 and TRBJ2-7): DVKVTQSSRYLVKRTGEKVFLECVQDMDHENMFWYRQDPGLGLRLIYFSYDVKMKEKGDIPEGYSVSREKKERFSLILESASTNQTSMYLCASSLTGGSGEQYFGPGTRLTVT.

The J gene is TRBJ2-7, the V gene TRBV7-9; TRBD2 aligns across 7 bases. Per the germline V gene, CDR1 is SEHNR and CDR2 is FQNEAQ (reference sequence). The CDR3 is 16 amino acids. The V gene end was trimmed by 5 bases and the J gene end by 2 bases; junction bases not matched to a gene: 12. The CDR3 DNA sequence: TGTGCCAGCAGCCCATCGGGCGGGAGAAAGGCCTACGAGCAGTACTTC. Protein sequence: CASSPSGGRKAYEQYF.

The genes are TRBV4-2 and TRBJ2-2; D is perhaps TRBD2 (5 bases). Germline CDR1 is LGHNA and CDR2 is YNFKEQ. This CDR3 is built from 16 residues. V shed 1 base and J shed 1 base, with 10 bases lying between them. CDR3 protein: CASSQALRVNTGELFF. The CDR3 DNA reads TGTGCCAGCAGCCAAGCGCTGAGGGTGAACACCGGGGAGCTGTTTTTT.

A remark on this clone: In the same sample, other DNA sequences code for this CDR3. This chain uses TRBV6-6 with TRBJ1-2, with TRBD1 identical over 9 bases. There are 14 residues in the CDR3. Losses at the gene ends were 0 bases for V and 5 bases for J; bases not matched to a gene: 1. Germline V gives CDR1 MNHNY, CDR2 SVGAGI (reference sequence). This chain's CDR3 is CASSYSTGGYGYTF. DNA for the CDR3: TGTGCCAGCAGTTACTCGACAGGGGGTTATGGCTACACCTTC.

The rearrangement uses TRBV1 and TRBJ2-7; the table calls TRBD1, which could not be checked here. TRBV1 is flagged as a pseudogene. The CDR3 is made up of 17 amino acids. This CDR3 is CTSSPGDGTGGSYEQYF. In DNA, the CDR3 is TGCACCAGCAGCCCTGGGGACGGGACAGGGGGCTCCTACGAGCAGTACTTC.

The chain employs TRBV7-2 and TRBJ2-5, with a possible D match to TRBD1 (5 bases). Trimming removed 3 bases from V and 3 bases from J, with 11 bases in between. The length of the CDR3 is 14 residues. Germline V CDR1 and CDR2: SGHTA, FQGNSA. The DNA of the CDR3 is TGTGCCAGCAGCTTGACGACAGTTAAAGAGACCCAGTACTTC. Translating it yields CASSLTTVKETQYF.

The chain has TRBV7-9 and TRBJ2-7; no clear D. The CDR3 totals 15 residues. Germline-derived CDR1 and CDR2 are SEHNR and FQNEAQ (reference sequence). V was trimmed by 5 bases and J by 0 bases, leaving 14 bases between them. CDR3 protein: CASSPPVGSSYEQYF. The CDR3 DNA follows: TGTGCCAGCAGCCCCCCGGTCGGTAGCTCCTACGAGCAGTACTTC.

The chain uses TRBV5-1 and TRBJ2-5; tentatively, D is TRBD2 (6 bases). Trimming cost V 4 bases and J 0 bases, with 13 bases left between them. Germline lookup yields CDR1 SGHRS and CDR2 YFSETQ. This CDR3 region has 15 residues. CDR3 DNA: TGCGCCAGCAGCCTGGGGGGACCGTACCAAGAGACCCAGTACTTC. It translates to CASSLGGPYQETQYF.

The rearrangement links TRBV7-6 to TRBJ1-1, with D perhaps matching TRBD1 (5 bases). V was trimmed by 5 bases and J by 5 bases, leaving 24 bases between them. Germline values: CDR1 SGHVS, CDR2 FNYEAQ. CDR3 length equals 17 residues. The CDR3 DNA is TGTGCCAGCAGCCCCCGTCGGGGCGGGCTTCGGGGGACTGAAGCTTTCTTT. Residues: CASSPRRGGLRGTEAFF.

The chain has TRBV7-9 and TRBJ2-3; D unresolved. Germline assignment: CDR1 SEHNR and CDR2 FQNEAQ (reference sequence). Trimming shortened V by 3 bases and J by 4 bases, and 2 bases separated the two germline ends. The length of the CDR3 is 11 residues. The CDR3 DNA reads TGTGCCAGCAGCTTTGCAGATACGCAGTATTTT. Its translation: CASSFADTQYF. The full variable domain, rest sourced from reference TRBV7-9 and TRBJ2-3, is DTGVSQNPRHKITKRGQNVTFRCDPISEHNRLYWYRQTLGQGPEFLTYFQNEAQLEKSRLLSDRFSAERPKGSFSTLEIQRTEQGDSAMYLCASSFADTQYFGPGTRLTVL.

This clone has just one count. This chain links TRBV11-3 with TRBJ2-1; 7 nucleotides line up with TRBD2. Trimming at V came to 3 bases and at J to 9 bases, leaving 14 bases not matched to a gene. Looked up from germline, CDR1 is SGHNT and CDR2 is YENEEA. This CDR3 is 16 amino acids long. CDR3 sequence (DNA): TGTGCCAGCAGCTTCGGGGGGAGGGGCGCGGGGAGTGAGCAGTTCTTC. Protein: CASSFGGRGAGSEQFF.

The chain employs TRBV12-5 and TRBJ1-2; a weak D match, TRBD1 (6 bases). Germline V gene lookup returns CDR1 LGHNT and CDR2 FRNRAP. The V end lost 6 bases, the J end lost 1 base, and 9 bases lay between the germline ends. CDR3 length: 13 residues. Here the CDR3 DNA reads TGTGCTAGTGGAAACAGGGATAACTATGGCTACACCTTC. It specifies CASGNRDNYGYTF.

This chain links TRBV19 with TRBJ1-1, with D unclear. Germline V CDR1 and CDR2: LNHDA, SQIVND (reference sequence). The CDR3 runs to 13 residues. The ends were cut back, 9 bases at V and 4 bases at J, with 15 bases in the middle. The CDR3: CASRLMGGTEAFF. CDR3 DNA sequence: TGTGCCAGCCGGCTGATGGGTGGCACTGAAGCTTTCTTT. Combining the CDR3 with reference TRBV19 and TRBJ1-1 gives the whole variable domain DGGITQSPKYLFRKEGQNVTLSCEQNLNHDAMYWYRQDPGQGLRLIYYSQIVNDFQKGDIAEGYSVSREKKESFPLTVTSAQKNPTAFYLCASRLMGGTEAFFGQGTRLTVV.

The rearrangement uses TRBV27 and TRBJ1-1; the D gene is possibly TRBD1 (5 bases). Germline lookup yields CDR1 MNHEY and CDR2 SMNVEV (reference sequence). V was shortened by 2 bases and J by 6 bases, with 10 bases between the two germline ends. The CDR3 consists of 13 residues. The CDR3 nucleotides read TGTGCCAGCAGTTTAAGCAGGGTTGCTGAAGCTTTCTTT. It translates to CASSLSRVAEAFF.

This chain uses TRBV30 with TRBJ1-2, with TRBD1 as a possible D gene (6 bases). V was cut by 8 bases and J by 6 bases, with 16 bases left in between. The CDR3 spans 12 residues. Germline assignment: CDR1 GTSNPN and CDR2 SVGIG (reference sequence). As DNA, the CDR3 is TGTGCCGGTGGGGCGGGGGCCCATGGCTACACCTTC. It yields the protein CAGGAGAHGYTF.

The rearrangement joins TRBV6-5 to TRBJ2-1, with no clear D. This CDR3 has 14 residues. V was trimmed by 5 bases and J by 3 bases, leaving 11 bases between them. The germline gives CDR1 MNHEY, CDR2 SVGAGI. In DNA form, the CDR3 reads TGTGCCAGCAGTACCTCTGGGGTCTACAATGAGCAGTTCTTC. Its protein product is CASSTSGVYNEQFF.

This rearrangement joins TRBV5-4 to TRBJ2-7; 10 nucleotides match TRBD2. The CDR3 totals 20 residues. J lost 1 base, V lost 4 bases, and 20 bases had no gene match. Germline loops: CDR1 SGHNT, CDR2 YYREEE (reference sequence). As DNA, the CDR3 is TGTGCCAGCAGCCCACGTCGGGGGGCGGTAGCGGGAGGACCATCCTACGAGCAGTACTTC. Translating gives CASSPRRGAVAGGPSYEQYF.

As concerns this clone: This CDR3 is also generated by other DNA sequences in the sample. V gene TRBV7-2 combines with J gene TRBJ2-4, with unresolved D. The germline V gene encodes CDR1 SGHTA and CDR2 FQGNSA. The CDR3 has 13 amino acids. Trimming cost V 2 bases and J 0 bases, with 2 bases left between them. The CDR3 here is CASSLTAKNIQYF. Here the CDR3 DNA reads TGTGCCAGCAGCTTAACAGCCAAAAACATTCAGTACTTC.

Worth noting for this clone: The same CDR3 is also encoded by other DNA sequences in this sample. The chain recombines TRBV5-1 with TRBJ2-7, with D hard to call. CDR3 length: 13 residues. Germline CDR1 is SGHRS and CDR2 is YFSETQ. Trimming shortened V by 4 bases and J by 1 base, and 9 bases separated the two germline ends. This chain's CDR3 is CASSPSGSYEQYF. Written as DNA, the CDR3 is TGCGCCAGCAGCCCCTCCGGTTCCTACGAGCAGTACTTC.

The rearrangement uses TRBV6-1 and TRBJ2-1; 9 nucleotides line up with TRBD2. The length of the CDR3 is 17 residues. Per germline, CDR1 MNHNS and CDR2 SASEGT. With 1 base clipped from V and 4 bases from J, the junction kept 8 bases outside the gene matches. The CDR3 loop is CASSEGRTSGGYNEQFF. The CDR3 DNA reads TGTGCCAGCAGTGAAGGCAGGACAAGCGGGGGGTACAATGAGCAGTTCTTC.

V is TRBV28 and J is TRBJ1-2, with a weak D call TRBD1 (5 bases). This CDR3 is built from 12 residues. Trimming cost V 8 bases and J 2 bases, with 9 bases left between them. CDR1 MDHEN and CDR2 SYDVKM come from the germline V gene. CDR3 sequence (DNA): TGTGCCAGCTGGACACCAAACTATGGCTACACCTTC. This translates into CASWTPNYGYTF.

This rearrangement joins TRBV24-1 to TRBJ1-1; no clear D. In germline, CDR1 is KGHDR, CDR2 SFDVKD. V lost 5 bases and J lost 3, with 3 bases in between. The CDR3 has 11 residues. The CDR3 sequence is CATSVDTEAFF. The CDR3 bases are TGTGCCACCAGTGTAGACACTGAAGCTTTCTTT.